One TCR beta chain is described in this entry. As yet, its antigen is unknown. Primers for the PCR totalled 60 Vbeta and 13 Jbeta. In the authors' workflow: As a later analysis found, there were 82 million or so unique TCR beta chains, of which around 9.9 million were shared. Method: immunoSEQ multiplex PCR; TCRdb's copy keeps in-frame clones and lacks some. Clone size and the V and J calls come from that table; the DNA yielded D and trimming. This sample carries some 160,000 clones, roughly 79% of them seen once, and the ten largest clones take around 7%. This record comes from a study of cytomegalovirus exposure and HLA in healthy donors. Points from the study as a whole: According to reports, the classifier identified cytomegalovirus status with high specificity and sensitivity.

V dropped 6 bases and J dropped 2 bases, with 18 bases sitting between them. The CDR3 spans 16 residues. Germline V gene data show CDR1 as ENHRY and CDR2 as SYGVKD. The chain recombines TRBV10-3 with TRBJ2-3, with D possibly matching TRBD2 (7 bases). What was sequenced was PBMCs. The TCR sequence derives from a middle-aged woman in good health and CMV-seropositive. In DNA form, the CDR3 reads TGTGCCATCAGCCTGACCCGTGCGGGGGCCACAGATACGCAGTATTTT. Residues: CAISLTRAGATDTQYF.